Below are 8 T cell receptor beta chains sequenced from a single sample in a study of CD8 T cells in Susac syndrome. When the RNA was reverse transcribed, random hexamers were used with an input of roughly 0.5 to 1 ug. One entry per CDR3 protein, called by TCRdb with MiXCR from the immunoSEQ multiplex PCR reads. The repertoire holds around 190,000 distinct CDR3 sequences, with 94% as singletons. Sequencing used CD4+ T cells from PBMCs. Receptors were obtained from a human donor with Susac syndrome.

This clonotype was seen once. The gene calls are TRBV20-1 and TRBJ1-3; D remains ambiguous. V dropped 1 base and J dropped 4 bases, with 8 bases sitting between them. CDR3 length equals 13 residues. From germline, CDR1 is DFQATT and CDR2 SNEGSKA (reference sequence). DNA of the CDR3: TGCAGTGCTAGAGCGGCCGGAGGAAACACCATATATTTT. It is translated as CSARAAGGNTIYF.

This chain links TRBV20-1 with TRBJ2-3, with TRBD2 matching 10 bases. V shed 2 bases, J shed 4 bases, and the junction held 3 bases outside the gene matches. This CDR3 has 14 amino acids. Germline V gene sequence: CDR1 DFQATT, CDR2 SNEGSKA (reference sequence). The CDR3 coding sequence is TGCAGTGCTAGACCAGCGGGGGGGCCAGATACGCAGTATTTT. Translated, it gives CSARPAGGPDTQYF.

This clonotype was observed a single time. The chain joins TRBV27 to TRBJ2-7; possibly TRBD1 for D (6 bases). CDR1 and CDR2 (germline): MNHEY, SMNVEV (reference sequence). The CDR3 has 14 amino acids. The V and J ends lost 6 bases and 4 bases respectively, with 16 bases between them. This CDR3 is CASRPQGSGYEQYF. The DNA of the CDR3 is TGTGCCAGCAGGCCGCAGGGGAGTGGGTACGAGCAGTACTTC.

The V call is TRBV7-9, the J call TRBJ1-5; D unresolved. Trimming stripped 5 bases from V and 9 bases from J, with 17 bases between. The CDR3 consists of 14 residues. Germline V gives CDR1 SEHNR, CDR2 FQNEAQ (reference sequence). The CDR3 coding sequence is TGTGCCAGCAGCCCGGACGGTCCTCGCGCGCCCCAGCATTTT. Translating gives CASSPDGPRAPQHF.

The CDR3 protein is CASSQGAKVSGNEQFF. CDR3 coding DNA: TGTGCCAGCAGCCAAGGAGCCAAGGTTAGCGGCAATGAGCAGTTCTTC. The rearrangement joins TRBV3-1 to TRBJ2-1, with D possibly TRBD2 on 6 matching bases. Germline-derived CDR1 and CDR2 are LGHDT and YNNKEL (reference sequence). The CDR3 totals 16 residues. With 1 base removed from V and 6 bases from J, the gap between germline ends came to 16 bases.

The chain uses TRBV16 and TRBJ1-6; TRBD1 is a possible D gene (6 bases). The CDR3 sequence is 15 residues long. Trimming stripped 4 bases from V and 7 bases from J, with 14 bases between. Germline loops: CDR1 KGHSY, CDR2 FQNENV. CDR3 in amino acids: CASSPVAGENSPLHF. Written as DNA, the CDR3 is TGTGCCAGCAGCCCCGTGGCAGGGGAAAATTCACCCCTCCACTTT.

This rearrangement joins TRBV5-6 to TRBJ2-2, with unresolved D. Trimming removed 1 base from V and 5 bases from J, with 9 bases in between. The germline gives CDR1 SGHDT, CDR2 YYEEEE. The CDR3 consists of 14 residues. CDR3 in DNA: TGTGCCAGCAGCTTGATCGGGCGGACCGGGGAGCTGTTTTTT. It is translated as CASSLIGRTGELFF.

The rearrangement links TRBV4-1 to TRBJ2-7, with 7 bases identical to TRBD2. Germline CDR1 is MGHRA and CDR2 is YSYEKL. After removal of 1 base from V and 1 base from J, the junction contained 1 base not matched to a gene. This CDR3 is 14 amino acids long. The CDR3 region is CASSQGTSSYEQYF. CDR3 in DNA: TGCGCCAGCAGCCAAGGGACTAGTTCCTACGAGCAGTACTTC.